A selection of T cell receptor beta chains follows, all from one sample in a study of post-analysis software for immune sequencing data. MiXCR was run by TCRdb on the PCR reads, yielding one entry per CDR3 protein. The sample consists of about half a million distinct CDR3 sequences, approximately 34% of them appearing once. Sequencing input: blood. These receptors were taken from a girl younger than 18 with multiple sclerosis. Both conserved end residues are part of each CDR3. A D gene is named only where the DNA matches it firmly. A row's size may be missing; if present it is once, few, many or a size class.

j_gene | d_gene | abundance | v_gene | CDR3aa | CDR3nt
TRBJ2-5 | TRBD2 | . | TRBV20-1 | CSASHATSGPRQETQYF | TGCAGTGCTTCCCATGCGACTAGCGGGCCACGGCAAGAGACCCAGTACTTC
TRBJ2-7 | TRBD2 | . | TRBV7-2 | CANSHRGSGGAHSYNEQYF | TGTGCCAACAGCCACCGGGGTAGCGGGGGGGCCCACTCCTACAATGAGCAGTACTTC
TRBJ2-5 | . | once | TRBV5-1 | CASSLIFQETRYF | TGCGCCAGCAGCTTAATATTCCAAGAGACCCGGTACTTC
TRBJ1-2 | . | once | TRBV5-1 | CASSWGEPPGYGYTF | TGCGCCAGCAGCTGGGGCGAGCCCCCAGGCTATGGCTACACCTTC
TRBJ1-1 | . | . | TRBV4-1 | CASSPGGVNTEAFF | TGCGCCAGCAGCCCGGGGGGTGTCAACACTGAAGCTTTCTTT
TRBJ1-6 | . | . | TRBV10-3 | CAIRGSTGTQYSPLHF | TGTGCCATCAGGGGGTCGACCGGGACACAGTATTCACCCCTCCACTTT
TRBJ1-4 | . | few | TRBV6-5 | CASMEGTNEKLFF | TGTGCCAGCATGGAGGGAACTAATGAAAAACTGTTTTTT
TRBJ2-7 | TRBD2 | few | TRBV3-1 | CASSPASGGAYEQYF | TGTGCCAGCAGCCCCGCTAGCGGGGGTGCCTACGAGCAGTACTTC
TRBJ2-1 | . | few | TRBV6-6 | CASSYSLTGRGHNEQFF | TGTGCCAGCAGTTACTCACTGACAGGGAGGGGACACAATGAGCAGTTCTTC
TRBJ2-5 | . | . | TRBV5-6 | CASSYGGRETQYF | TGTGCCAGCAGCTACGGTGGCCGGGAGACCCAGTACTTC
TRBJ2-7 | . | . | TRBV6-1 | CASSTGPSYEQYF | TGTGCCAGCAGCACTGGACCTTCCTACGAGCAGTACTTC
TRBJ2-2 | . | . | TRBV5-1 | CASSSDSNTGELFF | TGCGCCAGCAGCTCCGACAGTAACACCGGGGAGCTGTTTTTT
TRBJ1-1 | . | . | TRBV20-1 | CRARDRVAEAFF | TGCAGGGCTAGAGATAGGGTAGCCGAAGCTTTCTTT
TRBJ2-1 | . | . | TRBV2 | CASGQRSYNEQFF | TGTGCCAGCGGCCAACGGAGTTACAATGAGCAGTTCTTC
TRBJ1-2 | . | few | TRBV7-9 | CASSFSEAYGYTF | TGTGCCAGCAGCTTCAGTGAAGCCTATGGCTACACCTTC
TRBJ2-1 | TRBD2 | . | TRBV10-1 | CASSESLAGGLNEQFF | TGCGCCAGCAGTGAGTCTCTAGCGGGGGGGCTCAATGAGCAGTTCTTC
TRBJ2-1 | TRBD2 | . | TRBV6-1 | CASSGPGLAGGPYNEQFF | TGTGCCAGCAGTGGACCGGGACTAGCGGGGGGCCCCTACAATGAGCAGTTCTTC
TRBJ2-5 | . | few | TRBV20-1 | CSAHTARETQYF | TGCAGTGCCCACACGGCTCGAGAGACCCAGTACTTC
TRBJ1-5 | TRBD1 | few | TRBV28 | CASKSLETGFNQPQHF | TGTGCCAGCAAGTCCCTAGAGACAGGGTTCAATCAGCCCCAGCATTTT
TRBJ2-5 | . | few | TRBV5-5 | CASSLAVRLQETQYF | TGTGCCAGCAGCTTGGCCGTACGGCTCCAAGAGACCCAGTACTTC
TRBJ2-5 | TRBD1 | few | TRBV20-1 | CSASPGTGEETQYF | TGCAGTGCTAGTCCGGGAACAGGGGAAGAGACCCAGTACTTC
TRBJ2-1 | . | . | TRBV5-6 | CASSLKRYYNEQFF | TGTGCCAGCAGCTTGAAGCGGTACTACAATGAGCAGTTCTTC
TRBJ2-3 | . | . | TRBV9 | CASSPAPTEEHTDTQYF | TGTGCCAGCAGCCCAGCCCCGACGGAGGAGCACACAGATACGCAGTATTTT
TRBJ1-1 | . | . | TRBV27 | CASSSNRVTEAFF | TGTGCCAGCAGTTCAAACAGGGTCACTGAAGCTTTCTTT
TRBJ2-3 | . | . | TRBV20-1 | CSADGDSTDTQYF | TGCAGTGCAGACGGGGACAGCACAGATACGCAGTATTTT
TRBJ2-1 | . | . | TRBV6-1 | CASSVGSGKEFF | TGTGCCAGCAGTGTGGGGAGCGGTAAAGAGTTCTTC
TRBJ1-1 | . | few | TRBV7-2 | CASSLTVGDTEAFF | TGTGCCAGCAGCCTCACCGTTGGGGACACTGAAGCTTTCTTT
TRBJ1-5 | . | few | TRBV28 | CASSLRRLDQPQHF | TGTGCCAGCAGTTTAAGAAGATTAGATCAGCCCCAGCATTTT
TRBJ2-5 | . | . | TRBV29-1 | CSVSRVQETQYF | TGCAGCGTTTCCCGGGTCCAAGAGACCCAGTACTTC
TRBJ1-6 | TRBD1 | . | TRBV4-1 | CASSHPGQASLHF | TGCGCCAGCAGCCATCCGGGACAGGCATCCCTCCACTTT
TRBJ1-1 | . | . | TRBV6-1 | CASQFQNTEAFF | TGTGCCAGCCAGTTCCAGAACACTGAAGCTTTCTTT
TRBJ1-2 | . | . | TRBV5-1 | CASKISTRANYGYTF | TGCGCCAGCAAGATCTCGACGCGAGCTAACTATGGCTACACCTTC
TRBJ2-3 | . | . | TRBV7-6 | CASSLAGLRGQGTFRDTQYF | TGTGCCAGCAGCTTAGCTGGCCTTCGAGGGCAAGGAACCTTTCGAGATACGCAGTATTTT
TRBJ1-1 | . | . | TRBV12-3/TRBV12-4 | CASSHTGTEAFF | TGTGCCAGCAGCCACACGGGGACTGAAGCTTTCTTT
TRBJ2-5 | . | . | TRBV11-2 | CASSPQGAGEGTQYF | TGTGCCAGCAGCCCCCAAGGCGCAGGGGAAGGGACCCAGTACTTC
TRBJ1-2 | . | once | TRBV10-3 | CAISDLVASYGYTF | TGTGCCATCAGTGACTTGGTTGCTTCTTATGGCTACACCTTC
TRBJ1-2 | . | few | TRBV12-3/TRBV12-4 | CASSNNAGNYGYTF | TGTGCCAGCTCAAACAATGCGGGGAACTATGGCTACACCTTC
TRBJ2-5 | . | . | TRBV4-1 | CASSQVYDNSPLNEQYF | TGCGCCAGCAGCCAAGTGTATGACAACAGTCCCCTCAATGAGCAGTACTTC
TRBJ2-5 | TRBD2 | few | TRBV2 | CASSAGASGFQETQYF | TGTGCCAGCAGTGCTGGGGCTAGCGGGTTCCAAGAGACCCAGTACTTC
TRBJ1-2 | TRBD1 | once | TRBV7-9 | CASSSGQGRNYGYTF | TGTGCCAGCAGCTCCGGACAGGGGCGAAACTATGGCTACACCTTC
TRBJ2-5 | . | . | TRBV7-2 | CASSFSQETQCF | TGTGCCAGCAGCTTCTCCCAAGAGACCCAGTGCTTC
TRBJ1-2 | . | . | TRBV6-2/TRBV6-3 | CASTKTGANYGYTF | TGTGCCAGCACCAAAACAGGTGCTAACTATGGCTACACCTTC
TRBJ2-5 | . | many | TRBV3-1 | CASSERLGPETQYF | TGTGCCAGCAGCGAGAGACTAGGGCCAGAGACCCAGTACTTC
TRBJ1-4 | . | few | TRBV15 | CATSGSTGYGEKLFF | TGTGCCACCAGCGGATCTACAGGGTATGGCGAAAAACTGTTTTTT
TRBJ1-1 | . | . | TRBV5-1 | CASSSENREAFF | TGCGCCAGCAGCTCAGAGAACCGTGAAGCTTTCTTT
TRBJ2-7 | . | few | TRBV7-9 | CASSLFGGSSYEQYF | TGTGCCAGCAGCCTATTTGGGGGGAGCTCCTACGAGCAGTACTTC
TRBJ2-1 | . | few | TRBV27 | CASSFSTSYNEQFF | TGTGCCAGCAGTTTCTCAACTAGTTACAATGAGCAGTTCTTC
TRBJ1-2 | TRBD1 | many | TRBV7-9 | CASSFPGTANYGYTF | TGTGCCAGCAGCTTTCCCGGGACAGCTAACTATGGCTACACCTTC
TRBJ1-1 | . | . | TRBV10-1 | CASSESILTEAFF | TGCGCCAGCAGTGAGTCGATCCTCACTGAAGCTTTCTTT
TRBJ1-1 | . | . | TRBV24-1 | CATSDPASSEAFF | TGTGCCACCAGTGATCCGGCGTCATCTGAAGCTTTCTTT
TRBJ1-1 | . | . | TRBV6-6 | CATFRVVGTEAFF | TGTGCCACCTTCAGGGTGGTGGGCACTGAAGCTTTCTTT
TRBJ2-7 | TRBD1 | . | TRBV5-1 | CASSLAVWTGKPEKYF | TGCGCCAGCAGCTTGGCCGTGTGGACAGGGAAACCAGAAAAGTACTTC
TRBJ2-5 | . | . | TRBV6-6 | CASSRPGFEGETQYF | TGTGCCAGCAGCCGACCGGGATTTGAGGGAGAGACCCAGTACTTC
TRBJ2-1 | . | . | TRBV6-6 | CASSYSTYEQFF | TGTGCCAGCAGTTACTCTACCTATGAGCAGTTCTTC
TRBJ1-1 | . | . | TRBV29-1 | CSFAESNTEAFF | TGCAGCTTCGCAGAATCGAACACTGAAGCTTTCTTT
TRBJ2-5 | TRBD1 | . | TRBV5-5 | CASSSGQGHSVVETQYF | TGTGCCAGCAGCTCGGGACAGGGGCATTCAGTTGTGGAGACCCAGTACTTC
TRBJ2-1 | TRBD2 | few | TRBV7-8 | CASSSRSSGGTYNEQFF | TGTGCCAGCAGCTCCCGTTCTAGCGGGGGCACCTACAATGAGCAGTTCTTC
TRBJ1-1 | TRBD1 | . | TRBV20-1 | CRTRDSLGSNTEAFF | TGCAGGACCCGGGACAGTCTCGGTTCGAACACTGAAGCTTTCTTT
TRBJ2-7 | TRBD2 | . | TRBV11-2 | CASSPAGTSGVYEQYF | TGTGCCAGCAGCCCTGCCGGGACTAGCGGGGTCTACGAGCAGTACTTC